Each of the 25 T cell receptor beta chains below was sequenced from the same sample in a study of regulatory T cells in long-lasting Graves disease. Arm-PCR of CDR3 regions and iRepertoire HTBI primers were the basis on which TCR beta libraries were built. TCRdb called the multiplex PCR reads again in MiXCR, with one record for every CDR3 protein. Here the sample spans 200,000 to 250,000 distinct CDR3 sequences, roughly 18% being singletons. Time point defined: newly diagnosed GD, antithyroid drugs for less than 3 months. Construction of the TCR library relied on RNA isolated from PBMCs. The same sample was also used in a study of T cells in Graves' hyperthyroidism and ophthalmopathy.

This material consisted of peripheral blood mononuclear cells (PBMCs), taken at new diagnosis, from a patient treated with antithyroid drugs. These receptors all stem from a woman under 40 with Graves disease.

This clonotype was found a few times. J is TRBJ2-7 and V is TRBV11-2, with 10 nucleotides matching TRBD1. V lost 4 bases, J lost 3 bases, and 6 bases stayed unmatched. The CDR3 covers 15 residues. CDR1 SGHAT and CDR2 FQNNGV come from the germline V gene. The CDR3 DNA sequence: TGTGCCAGCAGCTACTTAGGACAGGGGGACTACGAGCAGTACTTC. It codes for CASSYLGQGDYEQYF. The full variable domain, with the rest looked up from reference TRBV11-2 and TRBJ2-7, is EAGVAQSPRYKIIEKRQSVAFWCNPISGHATLYWYQQILGQGPKLLIQFQNNGVVDDSQLPKDRFSAERLKGVDSTLKIQPAKLEDSAVYLCASSYLGQGDYEQYFGPGTRLTVT.

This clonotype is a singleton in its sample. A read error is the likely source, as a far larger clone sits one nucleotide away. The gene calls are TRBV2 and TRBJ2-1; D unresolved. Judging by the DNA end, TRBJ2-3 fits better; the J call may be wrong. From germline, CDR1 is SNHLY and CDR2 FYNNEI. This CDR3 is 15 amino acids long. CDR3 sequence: CANSEAGPVWDTQYF. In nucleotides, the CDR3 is TGTGCCAACAGTGAAGCTGGTCCGGTCTGGGATACGCAGTATTTT.

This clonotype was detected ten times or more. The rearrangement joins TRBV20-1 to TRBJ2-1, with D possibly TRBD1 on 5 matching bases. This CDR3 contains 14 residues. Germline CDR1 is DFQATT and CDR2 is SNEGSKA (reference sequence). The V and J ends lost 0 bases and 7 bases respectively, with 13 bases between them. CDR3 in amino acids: CSARDGQGMNEQFF. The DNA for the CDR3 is TGCAGTGCTAGAGATGGGCAGGGTATGAATGAGCAGTTCTTC.

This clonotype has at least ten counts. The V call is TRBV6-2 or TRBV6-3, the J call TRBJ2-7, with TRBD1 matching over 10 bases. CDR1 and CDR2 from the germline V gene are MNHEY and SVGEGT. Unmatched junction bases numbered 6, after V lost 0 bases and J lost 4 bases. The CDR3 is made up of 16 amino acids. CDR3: CASSYSFRTGGYEQYF. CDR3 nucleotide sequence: TGTGCCAGCAGTTACTCGTTCCGGACAGGGGGTTACGAGCAGTACTTC.

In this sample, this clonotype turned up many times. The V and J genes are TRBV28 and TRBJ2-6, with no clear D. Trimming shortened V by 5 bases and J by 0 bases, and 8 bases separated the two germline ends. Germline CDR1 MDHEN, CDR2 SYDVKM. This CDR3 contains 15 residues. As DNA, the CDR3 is TGTGCCAGCAGTCCCCTCCGCTCTGGGGCCAACGTCCTGACTTTC. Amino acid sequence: CASSPLRSGANVLTF.

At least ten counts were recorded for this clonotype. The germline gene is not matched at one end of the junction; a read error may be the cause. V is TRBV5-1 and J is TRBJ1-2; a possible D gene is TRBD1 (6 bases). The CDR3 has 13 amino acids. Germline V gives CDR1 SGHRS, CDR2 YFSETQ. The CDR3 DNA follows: TGTGCCAGCAGCTTCTCAGGGGAATACGGCTACACCTTC. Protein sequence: CASSFSGEYGYTF.

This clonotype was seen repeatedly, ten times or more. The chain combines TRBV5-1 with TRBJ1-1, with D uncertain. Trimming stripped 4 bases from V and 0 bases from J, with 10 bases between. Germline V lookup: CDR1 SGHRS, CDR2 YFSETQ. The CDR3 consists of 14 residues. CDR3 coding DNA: TGCGCCAGCAGCCTCCTCCAGATGAACACTGAAGCTTTCTTT. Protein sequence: CASSLLQMNTEAFF.

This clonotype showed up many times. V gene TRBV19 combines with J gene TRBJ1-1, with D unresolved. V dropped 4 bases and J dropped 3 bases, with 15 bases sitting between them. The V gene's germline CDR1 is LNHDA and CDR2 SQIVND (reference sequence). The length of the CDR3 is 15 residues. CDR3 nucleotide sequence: TGTGCCAGTAGTAACGGAGGCCGGGGTCACACTGAAGCTTTCTTT. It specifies CASSNGGRGHTEAFF.

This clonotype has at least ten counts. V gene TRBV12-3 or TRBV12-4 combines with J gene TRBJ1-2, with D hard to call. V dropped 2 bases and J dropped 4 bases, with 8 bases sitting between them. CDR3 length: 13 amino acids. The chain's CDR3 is CASSLRVSYGYTF. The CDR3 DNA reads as TGTGCCAGCAGTTTAAGGGTATCCTATGGCTACACCTTC.

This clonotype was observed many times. The CDR3 spells CASRDRVTSPLHF. As DNA, the CDR3 is TGTGCCAGCAGGGACAGGGTTACTTCACCCCTCCACTTT. The gene calls are TRBV5-6 and TRBJ1-6, with 8 bases lining up with TRBD1. CDR1 SGHDT and CDR2 YYEEEE come from the germline V gene. The CDR3 loop spans 13 amino acids. The V and J ends lost 5 bases and 9 bases, in that order; junction bases with no gene match: 4. Complete variable domain (other parts from reference TRBV5-6 and TRBJ1-6): DAGVTQSPTHLIKTRGQQVTLRCSPKSGHDTVSWYQQALGQGPQFIFQYYEEEERQRGNFPDRFSGHQFPNYSSELNVNALLLGDSALYLCASRDRVTSPLHFGNGTRLTVT.

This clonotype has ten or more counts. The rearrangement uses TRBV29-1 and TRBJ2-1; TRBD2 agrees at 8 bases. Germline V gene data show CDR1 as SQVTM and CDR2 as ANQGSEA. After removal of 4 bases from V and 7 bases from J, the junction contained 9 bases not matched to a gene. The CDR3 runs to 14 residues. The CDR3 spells CSVVTGGRLNEQFF. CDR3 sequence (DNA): TGCAGCGTTGTTACTGGCGGGAGGTTGAATGAGCAGTTCTTC.

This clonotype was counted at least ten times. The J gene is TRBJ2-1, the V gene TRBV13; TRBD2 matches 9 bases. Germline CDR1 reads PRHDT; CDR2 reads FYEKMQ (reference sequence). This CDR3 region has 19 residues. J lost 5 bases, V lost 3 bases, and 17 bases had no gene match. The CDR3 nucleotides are TGTGCCAGCAGCTTTCTCAGGACAAGGCGGGAGGGCCGCGACAATGAGCAGTTCTTC. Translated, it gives CASSFLRTRREGRDNEQFF.

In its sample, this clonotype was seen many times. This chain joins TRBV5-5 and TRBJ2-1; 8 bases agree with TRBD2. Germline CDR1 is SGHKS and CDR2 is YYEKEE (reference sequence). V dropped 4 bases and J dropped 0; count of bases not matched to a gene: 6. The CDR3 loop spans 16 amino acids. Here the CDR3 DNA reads TGTGCCAGCAGCCGAACAGGGACTAGCTCCTACAATGAGCAGTTCTTC. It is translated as CASSRTGTSSYNEQFF.

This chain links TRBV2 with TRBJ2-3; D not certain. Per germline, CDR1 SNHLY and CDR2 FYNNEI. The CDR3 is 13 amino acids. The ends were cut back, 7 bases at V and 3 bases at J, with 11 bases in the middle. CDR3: CASKTSHTDTQYF. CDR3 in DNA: TGTGCCAGCAAAACGAGTCATACAGATACGCAGTATTTT.

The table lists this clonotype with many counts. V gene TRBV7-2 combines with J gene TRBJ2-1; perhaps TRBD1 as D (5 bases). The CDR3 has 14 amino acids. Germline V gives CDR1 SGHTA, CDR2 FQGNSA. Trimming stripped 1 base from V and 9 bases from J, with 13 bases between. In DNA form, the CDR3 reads TGTGCCAGCAGCTTAGGGGTCCGTACAGGTGAGCAGTTCTTC. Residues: CASSLGVRTGEQFF.

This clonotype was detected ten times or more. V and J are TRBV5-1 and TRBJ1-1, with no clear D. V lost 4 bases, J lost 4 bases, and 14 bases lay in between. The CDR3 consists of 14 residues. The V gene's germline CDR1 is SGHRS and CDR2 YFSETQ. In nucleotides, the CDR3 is TGCGCCAGCAGCGGACTGAATGCGGGCACTGAAGCTTTCTTT. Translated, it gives CASSGLNAGTEAFF.

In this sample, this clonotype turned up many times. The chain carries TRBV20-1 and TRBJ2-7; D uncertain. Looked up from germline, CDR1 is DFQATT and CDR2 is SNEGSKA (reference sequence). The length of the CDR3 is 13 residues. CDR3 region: CSLPATGSYEQYF. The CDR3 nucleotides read TGCTCCCTCCCAGCTACGGGCTCCTACGAGCAGTACTTC.

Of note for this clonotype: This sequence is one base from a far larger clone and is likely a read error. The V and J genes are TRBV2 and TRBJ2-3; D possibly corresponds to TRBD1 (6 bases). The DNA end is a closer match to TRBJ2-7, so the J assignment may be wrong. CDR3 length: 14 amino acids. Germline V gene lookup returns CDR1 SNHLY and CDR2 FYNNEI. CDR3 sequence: CASTAEQGSYEQYF. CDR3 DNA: TGTGCCAGCACAGCGGAACAGGGATCCTACGAGCAGTACTTC.

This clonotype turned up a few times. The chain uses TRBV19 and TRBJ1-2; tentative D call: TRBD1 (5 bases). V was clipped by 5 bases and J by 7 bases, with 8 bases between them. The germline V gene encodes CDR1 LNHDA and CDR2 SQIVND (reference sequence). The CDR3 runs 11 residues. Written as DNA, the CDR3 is TGTGCCAGTAGTTTCAGGGTTGGCTACACCTTC. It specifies CASSFRVGYTF. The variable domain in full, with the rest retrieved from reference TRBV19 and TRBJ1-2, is DGGITQSPKYLFRKEGQNVTLSCEQNLNHDAMYWYRQDPGQGLRLIYYSQIVNDFQKGDIAEGYSVSREKKESFPLTVTSAQKNPTAFYLCASSFRVGYTFGSGTRLTVV.

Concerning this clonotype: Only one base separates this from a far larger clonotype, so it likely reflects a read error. The CDR3 DNA follows: TGTGCCAGCAGCTCATATACCCTTATCAGCGGGGGGGACAATGAGCAGTTCTTC. Its protein is CASSSYTLISGGDNEQFF. The J gene is TRBJ2-1, the V gene TRBV7-9, with 10 bases aligning to TRBD2. In germline, CDR1 is SEHNR, CDR2 FQNEAQ (reference sequence). V lost 4 bases to trimming and J lost 5 bases; unmatched junction nucleotides: 14. CDR3 size: 18 residues.

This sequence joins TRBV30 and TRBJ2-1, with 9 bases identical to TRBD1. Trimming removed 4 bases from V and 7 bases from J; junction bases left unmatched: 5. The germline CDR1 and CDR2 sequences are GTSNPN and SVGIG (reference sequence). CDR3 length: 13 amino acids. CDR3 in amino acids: CAWTGTGPNEQFF. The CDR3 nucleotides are TGTGCCTGGACCGGGACAGGGCCGAATGAGCAGTTCTTC. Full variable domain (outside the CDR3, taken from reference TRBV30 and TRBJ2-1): SQTIHQWPATLVQPVGSPLSLECTVEGTSNPNLYWYRQAAGRGLQLLFYSVGIGQISSEVPQNLSASRPQDRQFILSSKKLLLSDSGFYLCAWTGTGPNEQFFGPGTRLTVL.

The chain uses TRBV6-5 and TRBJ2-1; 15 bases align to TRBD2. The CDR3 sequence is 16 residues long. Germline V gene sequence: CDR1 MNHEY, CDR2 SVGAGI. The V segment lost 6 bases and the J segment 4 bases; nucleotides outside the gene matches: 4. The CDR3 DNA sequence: TGTGCCAGCAGCTACGGGACTAGCGGGAGGTACAATGAGCAGTTCTTC. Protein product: CASSYGTSGRYNEQFF.

Here the CDR3 reads CASSFSENNQPQHF. Here the CDR3 DNA reads TGTGCCAGCAGTTTCTCGGAGAACAACCAGCCCCAGCATTTT. The chain joins TRBV12-3 or TRBV12-4 to TRBJ1-5; D is unclear. Trimming stripped 3 bases from V and 7 bases from J, with 13 bases between. The CDR3 is 14 amino acids.

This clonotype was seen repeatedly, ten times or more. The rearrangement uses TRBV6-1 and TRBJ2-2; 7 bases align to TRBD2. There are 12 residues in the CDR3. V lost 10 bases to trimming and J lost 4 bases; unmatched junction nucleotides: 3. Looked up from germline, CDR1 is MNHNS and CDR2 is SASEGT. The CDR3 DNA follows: TGTGCCATCAGGGAGGGCACCGGGGAGCTGTTTTTT. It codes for CAIREGTGELFF.

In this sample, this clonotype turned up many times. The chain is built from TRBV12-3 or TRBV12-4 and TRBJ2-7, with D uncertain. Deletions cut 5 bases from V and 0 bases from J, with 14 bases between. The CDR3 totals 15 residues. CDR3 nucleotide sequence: TGTGCCAGCAGTGCTGACCTTTGGAGCTCCTACGAGCAGTACTTC. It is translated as CASSADLWSSYEQYF.